This T cell receptor beta chain was documented in a study of blood T cell repertoires in COVID-19. Study details: Both acute and convalescent COVID-19 samples were obtained from the United States, Italy and Spain.

Patients at the Seattle site were enrolled during active infection and followed longitudinally. The V and J ends lost 5 bases and 2 bases, in that order; junction bases with no gene match: 4. Germline V gene sequence: CDR1 SGHTA, CDR2 FQGNSA. The CDR3 has 16 residues. Authors' analysis steps: Reference gene primer amplification in the assay estimated nucleated cell counts. Libraries were prepared by immunoSEQ multiplex PCR; TCRdb keeps only in-frame clonotypes and omits some of them. V, J and clone size derive from that table, while D and trimming were established from the DNA sequence. The table lists 100,000 to 150,000 clones, more than 75% of them singletons, with 9.5% to 12% in the top ten.

Sequencing used peripheral blood. This chain connects TRBV7-2 to TRBJ2-1, with 12 bases matching TRBD2. The sequence was obtained from a woman in her sixties or seventies with COVID-19, enrolled during active disease. The CDR3 sequence: CASSGRTSGAYNEQFF. In nucleotides, the CDR3 is TGTGCCAGCAGCGGTAGGACTAGCGGGGCCTACAATGAGCAGTTCTTC.